This T cell receptor (beta chain) was retrieved from a study of CD8 T cells in ankylosing spondylitis. This clonotype was counted only a few times. Its antigen is still unknown. The CDR3 runs to 13 residues. V trimming: 5 bases; J trimming: 2 bases; junction bases outside the gene matches: 3. Germline-derived CDR1 and CDR2 are DFQATT and SNEGSKA (reference sequence). The TCR beta libraries were generated through quantitative 5'-RACE incorporating molecular barcodes. TCRdb passed the 5' RACE reads through MiXCR, listing each CDR3 protein once. The top ten clones hold more than 0.5% of a sample with 800,000 to 900,000 distinct CDR3 sequences, about 12% of them seen once. Points from the study as a whole: Disease-associated clones were reportedly significantly overrepresented in matched ankylosing spondylitis synovial fluid. Some of these motif variants have turned up before, in reports on reactive arthritis synovial fluid and blood. Disease-associated clonotypes exhibited CD8+ identity and were relatively infrequent in peripheral blood. One TCR beta motif, made up of about 8 highly homologous variants, appeared characteristic of ankylosing spondylitis blood.

Material: blood, either unsorted or a sorted T cell fraction (not recorded which). J is TRBJ1-2 and V is TRBV20-1; 9 bases are a match to TRBD1. This clonotype originated in a male donor with ankylosing spondylitis. In DNA, the CDR3 is TGCAGTGCTGACGGACAGGGGAACTATGGCTACACCTTC. It is translated as CSADGQGNYGYTF.